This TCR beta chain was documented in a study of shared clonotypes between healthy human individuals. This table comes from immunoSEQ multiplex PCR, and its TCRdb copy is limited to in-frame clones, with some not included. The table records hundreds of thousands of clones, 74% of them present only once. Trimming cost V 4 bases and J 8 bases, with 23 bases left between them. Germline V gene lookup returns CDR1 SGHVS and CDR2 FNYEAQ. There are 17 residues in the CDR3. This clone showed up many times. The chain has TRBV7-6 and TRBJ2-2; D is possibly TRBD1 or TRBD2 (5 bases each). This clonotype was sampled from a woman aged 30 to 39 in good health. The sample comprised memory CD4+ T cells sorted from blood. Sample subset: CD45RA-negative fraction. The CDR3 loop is CASSSRPEGSVAGELFF. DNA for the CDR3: TGTGCCAGCAGCTCAAGACCAGAGGGGTCAGTTGCTGGGGAGCTGTTTTTT.